These 9 T cell receptor beta chains were sequenced from one sample in a study of patients and donors after allogeneic stem cell transplantation. Each CDR3 protein gets one entry after TCRdb re-called the RT-PCR reads with MiXCR. The table lists roughly 940,000 distinct CDR3 sequences, roughly 18% of them singletons, with under 6.5% in the top ten. The sequenced sample was blood, either unsorted or a sorted T cell fraction (not recorded which). Receptors were obtained from a human donor who was either an allogeneic HSCT recipient or a stem cell or donor lymphocyte infusion donor (not recorded which). It is not recorded whose cells these are; they may come from a transplant donor.

This chain links TRBV4-3 with TRBJ1-1; D is perhaps TRBD1 (5 bases). Germline CDR1 is LGHNA and CDR2 is YSLEER. This CDR3 comprises 16 residues. The V and J ends lost 0 bases and 1 base respectively, with 12 bases between them. Here the CDR3 DNA reads TGCGCCAGCAGCCAAGATAGAGGGGCGGGGAACACTGAAGCTTTCTTT. Its protein product is CASSQDRGAGNTEAFF.

There are a few counts of this clonotype. The V gene is TRBV12-3 or TRBV12-4, the J gene TRBJ2-1, with D uncertain. CDR3 size: 14 residues. Trimming removed 2 bases at V and 0 bases at J, with 5 bases between. Here the CDR3 DNA reads TGTGCCAGCAGTTTACTGCGCTCCTACAATGAGCAGTTCTTC. Its protein is CASSLLRSYNEQFF.

J is TRBJ2-2 and V is TRBV30; 11 nucleotides agree with TRBD2. The CDR3 sequence is 13 residues long. Germline V gene data show CDR1 as GTSNPN and CDR2 as SVGIG (reference sequence). V gave up 8 bases and J gave up 5 bases; unmatched junction bases: 4. DNA for the CDR3: TGTGCCGGATCTAGCGGGGGGACCGGGGAGCTGTTTTTT. Translated: CAGSSGGTGELFF.

This clonotype was observed at least ten times. The chain has TRBV6-1 and TRBJ2-2, with D uncertain. The CDR3 is 14 residues long. The germline V gene encodes CDR1 MNHNS and CDR2 SASEGT. V lost 8 bases to trimming and J lost 0 bases, with 10 bases between them. The CDR3 sequence: CASSSRTNTGELFF. The CDR3 DNA sequence: TGTGCCAGCTCCTCGCGAACGAACACCGGGGAGCTGTTTTTT.

The chain carries TRBV6-1 and TRBJ2-1; TRBD2 aligns across 7 bases. The CDR3 is made up of 17 amino acids. V lost 3 bases to trimming and J lost 0 bases; unmatched junction nucleotides: 8. CDR1 and CDR2 from the germline V gene are MNHNS and SASEGT. The CDR3 nucleotides read TGTGCCAGCAGTGAGCCTTGGGGGGGGAGCTCCTACAATGAGCAGTTCTTC. Translated, it gives CASSEPWGGSSYNEQFF.

The chain links TRBV14 to TRBJ1-6; perhaps TRBD1 as D (6 bases). The germline V gene has CDR1 SGHDN and CDR2 FVKESK. Deletions cut 5 bases from V and 9 bases from J, with 17 bases between. The CDR3 is 15 residues long. The CDR3 spells CASSTSGERGSPLHF. The CDR3 region has the DNA TGTGCCAGCAGCACTTCAGGGGAAAGGGGTTCACCCCTCCACTTT.

The rearrangement links TRBV9 to TRBJ2-3; maybe TRBD1 (6 bases). This CDR3 is built from 13 residues. The germline CDR1 and CDR2 sequences are SGDLS and YYNGEE. V shed 0 bases and J shed 7 bases, with 9 bases lying between them. Here the CDR3 reads CASSVAGTHTQYF. The CDR3 nucleotides are TGTGCCAGCAGCGTAGCAGGGACACATACGCAGTATTTT.

This clonotype was seen at least ten times. V and J are TRBV6-5 and TRBJ1-2; D unresolved. The ends were cut back, 3 bases at V and 5 bases at J, with 13 bases in the middle. This CDR3 is built from 14 residues. CDR1 is MNHEY and CDR2 is SVGAGI in the germline V gene. The chain's CDR3 is CASSYNRGGYGYTF. CDR3 in DNA: TGTGCCAGCAGTTATAACCGGGGAGGGTATGGCTACACCTTC.

This chain connects TRBV7-9 to TRBJ2-5; unclear D gene. From germline, CDR1 is SEHNR and CDR2 FQNEAQ (reference sequence). The CDR3 sequence is 14 residues long. With 1 base removed from V and 2 bases from J, the gap between germline ends came to 8 bases. The CDR3 nucleotides are TGTGCCAGCAGCTTAGGGCCGAGGCAAGAGACCCAGTACTTC. Its translation: CASSLGPRQETQYF.